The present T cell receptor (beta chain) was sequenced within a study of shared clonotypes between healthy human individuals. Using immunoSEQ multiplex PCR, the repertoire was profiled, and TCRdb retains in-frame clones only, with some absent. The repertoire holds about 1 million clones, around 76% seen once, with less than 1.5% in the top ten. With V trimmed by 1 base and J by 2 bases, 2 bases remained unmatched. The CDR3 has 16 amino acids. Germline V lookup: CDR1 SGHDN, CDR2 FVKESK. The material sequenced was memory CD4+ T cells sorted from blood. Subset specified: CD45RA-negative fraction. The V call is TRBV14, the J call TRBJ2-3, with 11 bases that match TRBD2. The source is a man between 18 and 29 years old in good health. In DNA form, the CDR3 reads TGTGCCAGCAGCCAAGGACTAGCGGGGATCACAGATACGCAGTATTTT. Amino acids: CASSQGLAGITDTQYF.